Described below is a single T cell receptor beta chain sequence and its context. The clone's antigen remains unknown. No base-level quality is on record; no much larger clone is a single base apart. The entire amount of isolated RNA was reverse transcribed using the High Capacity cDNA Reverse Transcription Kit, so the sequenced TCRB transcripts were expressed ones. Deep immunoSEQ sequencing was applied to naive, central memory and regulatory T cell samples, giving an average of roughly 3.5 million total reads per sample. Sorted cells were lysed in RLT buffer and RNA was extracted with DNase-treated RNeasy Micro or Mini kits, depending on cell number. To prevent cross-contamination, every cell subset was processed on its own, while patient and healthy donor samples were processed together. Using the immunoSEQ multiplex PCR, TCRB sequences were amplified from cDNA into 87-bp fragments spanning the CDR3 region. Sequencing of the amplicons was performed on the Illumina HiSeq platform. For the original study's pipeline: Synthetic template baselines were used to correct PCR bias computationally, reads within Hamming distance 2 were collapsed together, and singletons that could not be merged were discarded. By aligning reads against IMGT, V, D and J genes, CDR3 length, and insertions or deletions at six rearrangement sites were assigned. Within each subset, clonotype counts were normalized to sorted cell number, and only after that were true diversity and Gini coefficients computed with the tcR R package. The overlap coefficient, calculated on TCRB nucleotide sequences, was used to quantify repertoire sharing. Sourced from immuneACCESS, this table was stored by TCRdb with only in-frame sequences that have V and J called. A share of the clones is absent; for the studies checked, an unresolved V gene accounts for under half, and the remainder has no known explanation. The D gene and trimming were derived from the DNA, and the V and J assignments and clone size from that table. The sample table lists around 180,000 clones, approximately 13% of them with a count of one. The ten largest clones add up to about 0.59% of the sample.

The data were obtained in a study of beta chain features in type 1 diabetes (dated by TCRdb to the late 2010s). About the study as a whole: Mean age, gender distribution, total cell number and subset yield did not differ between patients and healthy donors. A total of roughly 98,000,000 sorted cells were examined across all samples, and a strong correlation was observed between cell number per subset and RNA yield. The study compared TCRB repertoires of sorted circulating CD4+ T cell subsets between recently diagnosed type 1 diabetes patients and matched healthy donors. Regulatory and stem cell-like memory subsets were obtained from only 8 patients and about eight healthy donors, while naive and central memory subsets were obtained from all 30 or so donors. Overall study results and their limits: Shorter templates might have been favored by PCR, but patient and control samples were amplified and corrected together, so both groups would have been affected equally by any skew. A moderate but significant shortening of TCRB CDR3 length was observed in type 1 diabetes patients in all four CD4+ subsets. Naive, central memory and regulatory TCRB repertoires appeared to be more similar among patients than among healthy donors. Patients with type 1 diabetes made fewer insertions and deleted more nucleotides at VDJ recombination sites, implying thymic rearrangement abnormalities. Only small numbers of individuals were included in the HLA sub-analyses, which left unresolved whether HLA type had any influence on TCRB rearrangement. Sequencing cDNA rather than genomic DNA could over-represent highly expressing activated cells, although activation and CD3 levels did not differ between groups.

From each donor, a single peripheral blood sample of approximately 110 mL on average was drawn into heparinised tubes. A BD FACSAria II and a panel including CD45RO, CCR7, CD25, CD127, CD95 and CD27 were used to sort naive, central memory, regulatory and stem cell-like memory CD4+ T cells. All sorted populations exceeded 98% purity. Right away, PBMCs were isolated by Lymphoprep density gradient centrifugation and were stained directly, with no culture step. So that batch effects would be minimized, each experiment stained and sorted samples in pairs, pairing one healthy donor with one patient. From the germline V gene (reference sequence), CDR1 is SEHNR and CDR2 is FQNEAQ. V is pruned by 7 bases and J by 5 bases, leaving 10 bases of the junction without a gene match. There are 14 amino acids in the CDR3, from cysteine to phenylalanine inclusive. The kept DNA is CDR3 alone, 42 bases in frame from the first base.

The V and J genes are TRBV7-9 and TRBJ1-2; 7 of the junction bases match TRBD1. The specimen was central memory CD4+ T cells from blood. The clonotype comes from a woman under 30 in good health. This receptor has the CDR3 CASNPPGQQYGYTF. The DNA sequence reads TGTGCCAGCAACCCACCGGGACAGCAATATGGCTACACCTTC.